The 27 T cell receptor beta chains presented below share a single source sample, sequenced in a study of blood T cell repertoires in COVID-19. The repertoire was sequenced with immunoSEQ multiplex PCR; TCRdb's copy has only in-frame clones and lacks some. The repertoire includes fewer than 450,000 clones, approximately 91% of them detected once, and around 2.1% sits in the top ten. The sample taken for sequencing was PBMCs or T cells enriched from blood (not recorded which). The receptors shown here come from a woman aged 35 to 49 with acute COVID-19.

The chain has TRBV12-3 or TRBV12-4 and TRBJ2-7; D is ambiguous. CDR3 length equals 11 residues. Trimming left V 2 bases short and J 5 bases short, with 4 bases between. CDR3 bases: TGTGCCAGCAGTTTATTTAACGAGCAGTACTTC. Translated, it gives CASSLFNEQYF.

The rearrangement joins TRBV2 to TRBJ2-1, with 7 nucleotides matching TRBD1. Unmatched junction bases numbered 4, after V lost 1 base and J lost 7 bases. This CDR3 has 14 amino acids. Germline CDR1 reads SNHLY; CDR2 reads FYNNEI. The CDR3, as DNA: TGTGCCAGCAGTGAAGAGGGGGCTGGTAATGAGCAGTTCTTC. Residues: CASSEEGAGNEQFF.

The chain has TRBV5-3 and TRBJ1-5; 7 bases agree with TRBD1. TRBV5-3 is placed among ORFs of uncertain function. The CDR3 is 14 amino acids. Trimming took 7 bases from V and 5 from J; bases not matched to a gene: 9. CDR3 residues: CARGPTGLDQPQHF. The DNA for the CDR3 is TGTGCCAGAGGCCCGACAGGGCTGGATCAGCCCCAGCATTTT.

The V and J genes are TRBV2 and TRBJ2-2; 7 nucleotides line up with TRBD2. The V gene end was trimmed by 9 bases and the J gene end by 4 bases; junction bases not matched to a gene: 11. CDR3 length: 15 residues. Germline loops: CDR1 SNHLY, CDR2 FYNNEI. This CDR3 is CASREAGEITGELFF. The CDR3 coding sequence is TGTGCCAGTAGGGAGGCGGGGGAAATCACCGGGGAGCTGTTTTTT.

This clone appeared once. The chain has TRBV5-1 and TRBJ1-1; weak D call: TRBD1 (5 bases). The CDR3 sequence is 14 residues long. The V gene's germline CDR1 is SGHRS and CDR2 YFSETQ. V was clipped by 4 bases and J by 1 base, with 11 bases between them. CDR3 coding DNA: TGCGCCAGCAGCCGCGACGGACAGAACACTGAAGCTTTCTTT. Protein sequence: CASSRDGQNTEAFF. The full variable domain, in which reference TRBV5-1 and TRBJ1-1 provide the parts outside the CDR3, is KAGVTQTPRYLIKTRGQQVTLSCSPISGHRSVSWYQQTPGQGLQFLFEYFSETQRNKGNFPGRFSGRQFSNSRSEMNVSTLELGDSALYLCASSRDGQNTEAFFGQGTRLTVV.

This chain joins TRBV27 and TRBJ2-3, with TRBD1 identical over 10 bases. Trimming removed 4 bases from V and 3 bases from J; junction bases left unmatched: 13. Germline CDR1 reads MNHEY; CDR2 reads SMNVEV (reference sequence). This CDR3 is 18 amino acids long. The CDR3 here is CASSSRQGAIDETDTQYF. As DNA, the CDR3 is TGTGCCAGCAGTTCCCGACAGGGGGCGATCGACGAGACAGATACGCAGTATTTT.

The chain has TRBV19 and TRBJ1-5, with 7 bases aligning to TRBD1. The CDR3 has 15 amino acids. The germline CDR1 and CDR2 sequences are LNHDA and SQIVND (reference sequence). J lost 6 bases, V lost 6 bases, and 11 bases had no gene match. The chain's CDR3 is CASSVDRPRPQPQHF. DNA of the CDR3: TGTGCCAGTAGCGTGGACAGGCCTCGGCCTCAGCCCCAGCATTTT.

This chain links TRBV3-1 (or the pseudogene TRBV3-2) with TRBJ2-7, with 7 bases that match TRBD2. Trimming took 1 base from V and 2 from J; bases not matched to a gene: 5. The germline gives CDR1 LGHDT, CDR2 YNNKEL (reference sequence). The CDR3 loop spans 15 amino acids. The CDR3 bases are TGTGCCAGCAGCCAAGGGGGGGGTTGGACCTACGAGCAGTACTTC. Translation gives CASSQGGGWTYEQYF.

For the CDR3, the DNA is TGTGCCATCAGTGAACAGCCGAACACTGAAGCTTTCTTT. This encodes CAISEQPNTEAFF. This chain links TRBV10-3 with TRBJ1-1; D not certain. Germline V gene sequence: CDR1 ENHRY, CDR2 SYGVKD. Trimming left V 3 bases short and J 1 base short, with 6 bases between. The CDR3 spans 13 residues.

The chain is built from TRBV5-6 and TRBJ1-5; TRBD1 agrees at 10 bases. The V gene end was trimmed by 4 bases and the J gene end by 4 bases; junction bases not matched to a gene: 14. Germline V lookup: CDR1 SGHDT, CDR2 YYEEEE. The CDR3 has 18 amino acids. CDR3 protein: CASSRARGTGVTNQPQHF. DNA for the CDR3: TGTGCCAGCAGCCGTGCTCGCGGGACAGGGGTCACGAATCAGCCCCAGCATTTT.

This clone was observed a single time. The chain uses TRBV10-3 and TRBJ1-5; 10 positions agree with TRBD1. V trimming: 6 bases; J trimming: 1 base; junction bases outside the gene matches: 3. The CDR3 has 15 residues. Germline V gene lookup returns CDR1 ENHRY and CDR2 SYGVKD. CDR3 sequence (DNA): TGTGCCATCAGACCGGGACAGGGGAGCAATCAGCCCCAGCATTTT. It encodes CAIRPGQGSNQPQHF.

The chain has TRBV7-2 and TRBJ1-1; D is undetermined. The germline V and J ends were trimmed by 5 bases and 1 base, with 17 bases remaining between them. This CDR3 region has 16 residues. Germline lookup yields CDR1 SGHTA and CDR2 FQGNSA. CDR3 DNA: TGTGCCAGCAGCCTGCGTTCTGGGCCTACGAACACTGAAGCTTTCTTT. Translating gives CASSLRSGPTNTEAFF.

This sequence joins TRBV2 and TRBJ1-1, with 7 bases lining up with TRBD1. V trimming: 4 bases; J trimming: 3 bases; junction bases outside the gene matches: 5. Germline V CDR1 and CDR2: SNHLY, FYNNEI. This CDR3 contains 14 residues. CDR3 region: CASSVDRADTEAFF. In DNA form, the CDR3 reads TGTGCCAGCAGTGTTGACAGGGCGGACACTGAAGCTTTCTTT. The full variable domain, completed using reference TRBV2 and TRBJ1-1, is EPEVTQTPSHQVTQMGQEVILRCVPISNHLYFYWYRQILGQKVEFLVSFYNNEISEKSEIFDDQFSVERPDGSNFTLKIRSTKLEDSAMYFCASSVDRADTEAFFGQGTRLTVV.

This clone was counted between two and nine times. CDR3 region: CASSLFGTGAGYTF. Written as DNA, the CDR3 is TGTGCCAGCAGTTTATTCGGGACAGGCGCTGGCTACACCTTC. V usage is TRBV27 and J usage is TRBJ1-2, with 8 bases matching TRBD1. V gave up 1 base and J gave up 7 bases; unmatched junction bases: 5. Per the germline V gene, CDR1 is MNHEY and CDR2 is SMNVEV (reference sequence). This CDR3 region has 14 residues.

The V and J genes are TRBV27 and TRBJ2-7, with 11 bases identical to TRBD2. The CDR3 has 15 residues. The J segment lost 6 bases and the V segment lost 6 bases, leaving 10 bases of the junction unmatched. CDR1 MNHEY and CDR2 SMNVEV come from the germline V gene (reference sequence). The CDR3 is CASSGYGTSGSEQYF. DNA of the CDR3: TGTGCCAGCAGCGGATACGGGACTAGCGGTTCCGAGCAGTACTTC.

A note on this clone: This specimen includes other DNA sequences encoding the same CDR3. V is TRBV5-1 and J is TRBJ1-6; D gene ambiguous. CDR3 length equals 16 residues. From germline, CDR1 is SGHRS and CDR2 YFSETQ. V was cut by 2 bases and J by 0 bases, with 9 bases left in between. The CDR3 nucleotides read TGCGCCAGCAGCTTAGCGGGAAGCTCCTATAATTCACCCCTCCACTTT. Protein product: CASSLAGSSYNSPLHF.

This chain uses TRBV3-1 (or the pseudogene TRBV3-2) with TRBJ1-2, with D perhaps matching TRBD1 (6 bases). Trimming cost V 1 base and J 7 bases, with 10 bases left between them. Germline V gives CDR1 LGHDT, CDR2 YNNKEL (reference sequence). The CDR3 covers 13 residues. The CDR3 DNA is TGTGCCAGCAGCCAAGGACAGGCCACTGGCTACACCTTC. Its protein is CASSQGQATGYTF.

A word on this clone: The DNA is left out, because the CDR3 cannot be placed on it with certainty; the CDR3 is given as TCRdb lists it. The genes are TRBV12-1 and TRBJ1-5. TRBV12-1 is a known pseudogene. Inclusive of both ends, the CDR3 amounts to 14 amino acids. CDR3 amino acids: CASPFYICGNPQHF.

The chain uses TRBV9 and TRBJ2-7; the D gene is possibly TRBD1 (5 bases). This CDR3 has 14 residues. Trimming stripped 3 bases from V and 0 bases from J, with 10 bases between. CDR1 is SGDLS, CDR2 YYNGEE, per germline. The chain's CDR3 is CASSGGADSYEQYF. CDR3 nucleotides: TGTGCCAGCAGCGGTGGGGCAGACTCCTACGAGCAGTACTTC.

This clone was seen only a few times. The chain is built from TRBV12-3 or TRBV12-4 and TRBJ1-2; tentative D call: TRBD1 (5 bases). This CDR3 contains 13 residues. V lost 2 bases to trimming and J lost 2 bases, with 6 bases between them. CDR3 in DNA: TGTGCCAGCAGTTTACCAGGGAACTATGGCTACACCTTC. This gives the protein CASSLPGNYGYTF.

The chain couples TRBV7-8 to TRBJ1-2; 11 nucleotides align to TRBD1. The V gene's germline CDR1 is SGHVS and CDR2 FQNEAQ. The CDR3 loop spans 16 amino acids. The junction had 11 bases not matched to a gene; V was cut back by 5 bases and J by 6 bases. CDR3: CASSQIGTGGRNGYTF. The CDR3 nucleotides are TGTGCCAGCAGCCAAATAGGGACAGGGGGAAGGAATGGCTACACCTTC.

The chain is built from TRBV21-1 and TRBJ2-7; the table names TRBD1, a call not compared with the DNA. TRBV21-1 is annotated as a pseudogene. The CDR3 totals 15 residues. CDR3 loop: CASRTQTGGCYEQYF. The DNA for the CDR3 is TGTGCCAGCCGCACCCAGACAGGGGGTTGCTACGAGCAGTACTTC.

The V gene is TRBV9, the J gene TRBJ1-6; 9 bases agree with TRBD1. The CDR3 has 15 amino acids. V was pared by 0 bases and J by 9 bases, with 4 bases of the junction left unmatched. Looked up from germline, CDR1 is SGDLS and CDR2 is YYNGEE. This CDR3 reads CASSVARDRASPLHF. In nucleotides, the CDR3 is TGTGCCAGCAGCGTAGCCCGGGACAGGGCTTCACCCCTCCACTTT.

The rearrangement uses TRBV6-4 and TRBJ2-1; TRBD2 agrees at 8 bases. The V gene's germline CDR1 is MRHNA and CDR2 SNTAGT. The trim removed 6 bases at V and 6 bases at J, leaving 13 bases unmatched. This CDR3 is built from 16 residues. CDR3 residues: CASRAGVTGGPNEQFF. In nucleotides, the CDR3 is TGTGCCAGCAGGGCGGGTGTAACGGGGGGGCCCAATGAGCAGTTCTTC.

This clone was recorded only once. The chain uses TRBV4-2 and TRBJ2-3, with TRBD2 identical over 7 bases. The CDR3 has 18 residues. With 0 bases clipped from V and 5 bases from J, the junction kept 14 bases outside the gene matches. Germline loops: CDR1 LGHNA, CDR2 YNFKEQ. The chain's CDR3 is CASSQDYNIGGIGDTQYF. The DNA of the CDR3 is TGTGCCAGCAGCCAAGATTACAATATCGGGGGGATTGGAGATACGCAGTATTTT.

This chain connects TRBV30 to TRBJ1-2; tentative D call: TRBD1 (6 bases). The CDR3 is made up of 16 amino acids. Trimming left V 2 bases short and J 3 bases short, with 19 bases between. Germline V CDR1 and CDR2: GTSNPN, SVGIG (reference sequence). CDR3 loop: CAWSNLPQGNHYGYTF. CDR3 nucleotide sequence: TGTGCCTGGAGTAACTTGCCACAGGGAAACCACTATGGCTACACCTTC.

The V gene is TRBV14, the J gene TRBJ2-3, with 8 bases that match TRBD2. This CDR3 has 15 amino acids. From germline, CDR1 is SGHDN and CDR2 FVKESK. The trim removed 3 bases at V and 6 bases at J, leaving 8 bases unmatched. In DNA, the CDR3 is TGTGCCAGCAGCCAGGGGGGACTAGTAGCTGATACGCAGTATTTT. It codes for CASSQGGLVADTQYF.